The entry below gives a single T cell receptor (beta chain) sequence along with its context. This specimen belongs to a study of blood T cell repertoires in COVID-19. The Seattle site enrolled patients during active infection and followed them longitudinally. Germline V lookup: CDR1 MNHEY, CDR2 SVGAGI. The CDR3 consists of 12 residues. Trimming pared 2 bases from V and 8 bases from J, leaving 9 bases between. As originally analysed: Estimates of nucleated cell counts were drawn from the amplification of reference gene primers. Generated by immunoSEQ multiplex PCR, the TCRdb table keeps only in-frame clones and is missing some. V and J calls plus clone size are reproduced from that table; the DNA served to infer D and trimming. The table lists about 300,000 clones, roughly 88% of them singletons.

The gene calls are TRBV6-5 and TRBJ1-2, with a tentative D call TRBD1 (5 bases). The receptor was isolated from a woman under 40 with COVID-19, enrolled during active disease. The sequencing sample was made of peripheral blood. The DNA for the CDR3 is TGTGCCAGCAGTTACCCCGGGGGAGGCTACACCTTC. Protein sequence: CASSYPGGGYTF.